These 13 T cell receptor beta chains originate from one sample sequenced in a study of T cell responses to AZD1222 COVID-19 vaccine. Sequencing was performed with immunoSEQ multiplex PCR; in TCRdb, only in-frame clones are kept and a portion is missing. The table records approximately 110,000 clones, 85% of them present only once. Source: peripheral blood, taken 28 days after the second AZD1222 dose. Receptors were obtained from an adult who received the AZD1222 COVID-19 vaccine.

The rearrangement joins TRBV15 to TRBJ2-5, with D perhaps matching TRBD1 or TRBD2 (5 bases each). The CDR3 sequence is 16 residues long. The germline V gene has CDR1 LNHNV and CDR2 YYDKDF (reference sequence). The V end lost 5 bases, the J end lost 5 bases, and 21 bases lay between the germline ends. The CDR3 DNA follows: TGTGCCACCAGCGGCACCGGGACCCGCGGCGGGGAGACCCAGTACTTC. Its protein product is CATSGTGTRGGETQYF.

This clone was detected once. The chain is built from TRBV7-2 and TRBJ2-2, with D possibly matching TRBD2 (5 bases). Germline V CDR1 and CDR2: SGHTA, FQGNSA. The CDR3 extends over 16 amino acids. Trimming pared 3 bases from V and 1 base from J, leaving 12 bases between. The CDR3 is CASSFAPTKNTGELFF. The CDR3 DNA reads TGTGCCAGCAGCTTCGCGCCGACTAAGAACACCGGGGAGCTGTTTTTT.

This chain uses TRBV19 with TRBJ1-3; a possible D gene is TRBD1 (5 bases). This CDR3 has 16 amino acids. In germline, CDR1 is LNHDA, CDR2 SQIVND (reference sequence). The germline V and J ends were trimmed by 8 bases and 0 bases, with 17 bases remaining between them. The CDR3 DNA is TGTGCCAGTGGGACCTCGGGGCAGGGCTCTGGAAACACCATATATTTT. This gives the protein CASGTSGQGSGNTIYF.

In nucleotides, the CDR3 is TGCGCCAGCAGATTCGGACAGGGGGAGGGCACTGAAGCTTTCTTT. Amino acids: CASRFGQGEGTEAFF. V and J are TRBV5-1 and TRBJ1-1; 10 positions agree with TRBD1. This CDR3 contains 15 residues. Losses at the gene ends were 5 bases for V and 4 bases for J; bases not matched to a gene: 8. Germline-derived CDR1 and CDR2 are SGHRS and YFSETQ.

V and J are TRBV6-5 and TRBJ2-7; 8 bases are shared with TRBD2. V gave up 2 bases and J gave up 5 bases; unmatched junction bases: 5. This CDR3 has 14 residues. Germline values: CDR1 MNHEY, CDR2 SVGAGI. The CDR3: CASSYDGRGHEQYF. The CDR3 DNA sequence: TGTGCCAGCAGTTACGACGGGAGGGGACACGAGCAGTACTTC.

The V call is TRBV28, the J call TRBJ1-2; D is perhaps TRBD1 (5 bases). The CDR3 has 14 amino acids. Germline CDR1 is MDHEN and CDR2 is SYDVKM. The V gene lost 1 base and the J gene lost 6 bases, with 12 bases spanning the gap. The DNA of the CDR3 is TGTGCCAGCAGTTTATCCCTCTTAGGGGATGGCTACACCTTC. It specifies CASSLSLLGDGYTF.

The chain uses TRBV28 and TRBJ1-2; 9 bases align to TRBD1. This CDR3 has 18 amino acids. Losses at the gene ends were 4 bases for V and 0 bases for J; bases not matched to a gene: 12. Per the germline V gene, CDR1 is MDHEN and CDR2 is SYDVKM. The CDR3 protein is CASSSLGDRASSNYGYTF. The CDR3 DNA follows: TGTGCCAGCAGTTCCCTAGGGGACAGGGCGTCGTCTAACTATGGCTACACCTTC.

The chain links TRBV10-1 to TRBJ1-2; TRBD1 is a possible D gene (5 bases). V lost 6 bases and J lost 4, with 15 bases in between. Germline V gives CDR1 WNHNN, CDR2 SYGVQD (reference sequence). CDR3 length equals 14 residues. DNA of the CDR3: TGCGCCAGCAGAAGGTCGACAGATCCCTATGGCTACACCTTC. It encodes CASRRSTDPYGYTF.

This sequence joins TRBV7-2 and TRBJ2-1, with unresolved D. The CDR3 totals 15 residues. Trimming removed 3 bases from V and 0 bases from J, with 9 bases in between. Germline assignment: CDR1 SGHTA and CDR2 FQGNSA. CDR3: CASSLTRSSYNEQFF. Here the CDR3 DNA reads TGTGCCAGCAGCTTGACACGGAGCTCCTACAATGAGCAGTTCTTC.

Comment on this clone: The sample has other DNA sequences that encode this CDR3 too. The CDR3 sequence: CASSQERGRGYTF. In nucleotides, the CDR3 is TGTGCCAGCAGCCAAGAGCGTGGGCGGGGCTACACCTTC. This sequence joins TRBV3-1 (or the pseudogene TRBV3-2) and TRBJ1-2; D not resolved. Germline lookup yields CDR1 LGHDT and CDR2 YNNKEL (reference sequence). Trimming took off 0 bases at V and 8 bases at J, with 10 bases between the two ends. There are 13 residues in the CDR3.

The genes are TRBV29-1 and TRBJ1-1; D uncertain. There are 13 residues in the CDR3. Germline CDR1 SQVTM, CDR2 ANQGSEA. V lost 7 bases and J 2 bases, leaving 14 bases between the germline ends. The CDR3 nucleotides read TGCAGCGCCTTGGAGTGGAGAAACACTGAAGCTTTCTTT. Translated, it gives CSALEWRNTEAFF.

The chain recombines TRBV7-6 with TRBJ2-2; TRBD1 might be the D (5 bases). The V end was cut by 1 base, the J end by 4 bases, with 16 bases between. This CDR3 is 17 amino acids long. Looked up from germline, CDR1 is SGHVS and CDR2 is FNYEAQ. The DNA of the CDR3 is TGTGCCAGCAGCTTAGGCCGGAGTAAGGGGTCCACCGGGGAGCTGTTTTTT. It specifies CASSLGRSKGSTGELFF. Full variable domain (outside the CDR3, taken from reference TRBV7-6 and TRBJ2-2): GAGVSQSPRYKVTKRGQDVALRCDPISGHVSLYWYRQALGQGPEFLTYFNYEAQQDKSGLPNDRFSAERPEGSISTLTIQRTEQRDSAMYRCASSLGRSKGSTGELFFGEGSRLTVL.

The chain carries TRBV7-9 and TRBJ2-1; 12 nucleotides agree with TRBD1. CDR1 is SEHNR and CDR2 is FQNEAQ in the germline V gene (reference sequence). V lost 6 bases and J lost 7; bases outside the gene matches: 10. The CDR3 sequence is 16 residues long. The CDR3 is CASSYTGTGGVNEQFF. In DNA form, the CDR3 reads TGTGCCAGCAGTTACACCGGGACAGGGGGCGTGAATGAGCAGTTCTTC.